Listed below are T cell receptor beta chains from one sample, sequenced in a study of Graves' ophthalmopathy and Graves' hyperthyroidism. One entry per CDR3 protein results from TCRdb running MiXCR on the multiplex PCR reads. The repertoire holds around 600,000 distinct CDR3 sequences, with about 40% as singletons. The sample was peripheral blood. The receptors were sampled from an adult man with Graves' ophthalmopathy. The CDR3 runs from the conserved cysteine through the conserved F or W. Each record gives: D gene, CDR3 length, V gene, clone size, J gene, CDR3 DNA, CDR3 protein. The D gene is left open where the match is weak. Some rows mark clone size as missing; the rest say once, few, many or name a class of expanded clone.

d_call: -; cdr3_length: 12; v_call: TRBV20-1; clone_size: many; j_call: TRBJ1-1; cdr3_nt: TGCAGTGCCCCCGCGGAAGGAACTGAAGCTTTCTTT; cdr3_aa: CSAPAEGTEAFF
d_call: -; cdr3_length: 11; v_call: TRBV20-1; clone_size: -; j_call: TRBJ2-1; cdr3_nt: TGCAGTGCAACGAGGGGGTTTGAGCAGTTCTTC; cdr3_aa: CSATRGFEQFF
d_call: -; cdr3_length: 17; v_call: TRBV5-7; clone_size: few; j_call: TRBJ1-5; cdr3_nt: TGTGCCAGCAGCTTGCCCCGACAGTCATATAGCAATCAGCCCCAGCATTTT; cdr3_aa: CASSLPRQSYSNQPQHF
d_call: -; cdr3_length: 13; v_call: TRBV7-9; clone_size: many; j_call: TRBJ2-7; cdr3_nt: TGTGCCAGCAGCTCGGACAGACCCAACGAGCAGTACTTC; cdr3_aa: CASSSDRPNEQYF
d_call: -; cdr3_length: 13; v_call: TRBV12-3/TRBV12-4; clone_size: many; j_call: TRBJ2-7; cdr3_nt: TGTGCCAGCAGTTCTTACCGGGCCTACGAGCAGTACTTC; cdr3_aa: CASSSYRAYEQYF
d_call: -; cdr3_length: 14; v_call: TRBV7-9; clone_size: many; j_call: TRBJ1-4; cdr3_nt: TGTGCCAGCAGCTTAGCGCTATCGGGCGAAAAACTGTTTTTT; cdr3_aa: CASSLALSGEKLFF
d_call: -; cdr3_length: 15; v_call: TRBV2; clone_size: once; j_call: TRBJ2-3; cdr3_nt: TGTGCCAGCAGTGAAATGGGCGGGATCACAGATACGCAGTATTTT; cdr3_aa: CASSEMGGITDTQYF
d_call: -; cdr3_length: 15; v_call: TRBV28; clone_size: few; j_call: TRBJ1-1; cdr3_nt: TGTGCCAGCAACCTAGGGGGGGGTGCTGACACTGAAGCTTTCTTT; cdr3_aa: CASNLGGGADTEAFF
d_call: -; cdr3_length: 12; v_call: TRBV29-1; clone_size: once; j_call: TRBJ1-2; cdr3_nt: TGCAGCTTAGCTCCGGGGCGAAATGGCTACACCTTC; cdr3_aa: CSLAPGRNGYTF
d_call: TRBD1; cdr3_length: 14; v_call: TRBV25-1; clone_size: -; j_call: TRBJ2-7; cdr3_nt: TGTGCCAGCAGTCTCCGGGACAGGTCATACGAGCAGTACTTC; cdr3_aa: CASSLRDRSYEQYF
d_call: -; cdr3_length: 13; v_call: TRBV7-2; clone_size: -; j_call: TRBJ2-3; cdr3_nt: TGTGCCAGCAGCTTGGGACTTGACACAACGCAGTATTTT; cdr3_aa: CASSLGLDTTQYF
d_call: TRBD1; cdr3_length: 14; v_call: TRBV10-2; clone_size: -; j_call: TRBJ1-5; cdr3_nt: TGCGCCAGCAGTTCACAGGGGGTCAATCAGCCCCAGCATTTT; cdr3_aa: CASSSQGVNQPQHF
d_call: -; cdr3_length: 16; v_call: TRBV7-9; clone_size: many; j_call: TRBJ1-1; cdr3_nt: TGTGCCAGCAGCGACCTAGACTGGCAGGCGAACACTGAAGCTTTCTTT; cdr3_aa: CASSDLDWQANTEAFF
d_call: -; cdr3_length: 12; v_call: TRBV27; clone_size: -; j_call: TRBJ2-7; cdr3_nt: TGTGCCAGCAGTTATTGGGTGAGCGAGCAGTACTTC; cdr3_aa: CASSYWVSEQYF
d_call: -; cdr3_length: 16; v_call: TRBV29-1; clone_size: -; j_call: TRBJ1-3; cdr3_nt: TGCAGCGTTGAGGCAGCAGGAAGGAACTATGGCAACACCATATATTTT; cdr3_aa: CSVEAAGRNYGNTIYF
d_call: TRBD2; cdr3_length: 15; v_call: TRBV5-4; clone_size: few; j_call: TRBJ2-7; cdr3_nt: TGTGCCAGCAGCACCGGGACTAGCGGGAGGTACGAGCAGTACTTC; cdr3_aa: CASSTGTSGRYEQYF
d_call: -; cdr3_length: 17; v_call: TRBV14; clone_size: few; j_call: TRBJ2-7; cdr3_nt: TGTGCCAGCAGCCAAGGTCGGGTCGCGGGAACCGGGTACGAGCAGTACTTC; cdr3_aa: CASSQGRVAGTGYEQYF
d_call: -; cdr3_length: 16; v_call: TRBV5-1; clone_size: few; j_call: TRBJ2-5; cdr3_nt: TGCGCCAGCAGCTCCGCCCAGGGCGTACTTCAAGAGACCCAGTACTTC; cdr3_aa: CASSSAQGVLQETQYF
d_call: TRBD2; cdr3_length: 15; v_call: TRBV5-8; clone_size: -; j_call: TRBJ2-7; cdr3_nt: TGTGCCAGCAGCTTGTTGGCGGGAGATTTCTACGAGCAGTACTTC; cdr3_aa: CASSLLAGDFYEQYF
d_call: -; cdr3_length: 13; v_call: TRBV12-5; clone_size: -; j_call: TRBJ1-2; cdr3_nt: TGTGCTAGTGGTTTGGCGGTGCCCTATGGCTACACCTTC; cdr3_aa: CASGLAVPYGYTF
d_call: -; cdr3_length: 12; v_call: TRBV9; clone_size: -; j_call: TRBJ1-6; cdr3_nt: TGTGCTTTGCAGTCAGTTAATTCACCCCTCCACTTT; cdr3_aa: CALQSVNSPLHF
d_call: -; cdr3_length: 13; v_call: TRBV5-6; clone_size: many; j_call: TRBJ2-7; cdr3_nt: TGTGCCAGCAGCCCCGGAGCGGCCTACGAGCAGTACTTC; cdr3_aa: CASSPGAAYEQYF
d_call: TRBD1; cdr3_length: 12; v_call: TRBV29-1; clone_size: -; j_call: TRBJ1-3; cdr3_nt: TGCAGCGTGGCAGGACAGGGGAACACCATATATTTT; cdr3_aa: CSVAGQGNTIYF
d_call: TRBD1; cdr3_length: 13; v_call: TRBV2; clone_size: many; j_call: TRBJ1-4; cdr3_nt: TGTGCCAGCATGGGGACAGTGGGGGAAAAACTGTTTTTT; cdr3_aa: CASMGTVGEKLFF
d_call: TRBD1; cdr3_length: 15; v_call: TRBV5-1; clone_size: -; j_call: TRBJ2-6; cdr3_nt: TGCGCCAGCAGTCCCGCCGGGACAGGGGGCTACGTCCTGACTTTC; cdr3_aa: CASSPAGTGGYVLTF
d_call: -; cdr3_length: 12; v_call: TRBV10-3; clone_size: -; j_call: TRBJ2-3; cdr3_nt: TGTGCCACCTGGGCGAGCACAGATACGCAGTATTTT; cdr3_aa: CATWASTDTQYF
d_call: TRBD2; cdr3_length: 15; v_call: TRBV29-1; clone_size: -; j_call: TRBJ2-1; cdr3_nt: TGCAGCGTGGGAGGACGGGAGGGCCCTCGCCATGAGCAGTTCTTC; cdr3_aa: CSVGGREGPRHEQFF
d_call: TRBD1; cdr3_length: 16; v_call: TRBV7-2; clone_size: few; j_call: TRBJ2-3; cdr3_nt: TGTGCCAGCAGCAAACGGGACAGGGTGGGCACAGATACGCAGTATTTT; cdr3_aa: CASSKRDRVGTDTQYF
d_call: TRBD1; cdr3_length: 16; v_call: TRBV14; clone_size: -; j_call: TRBJ1-4; cdr3_nt: TGTGCCAGCAGCCAAGATTGGACAGGGGCAAACGAAAAACTGTTTTTT; cdr3_aa: CASSQDWTGANEKLFF